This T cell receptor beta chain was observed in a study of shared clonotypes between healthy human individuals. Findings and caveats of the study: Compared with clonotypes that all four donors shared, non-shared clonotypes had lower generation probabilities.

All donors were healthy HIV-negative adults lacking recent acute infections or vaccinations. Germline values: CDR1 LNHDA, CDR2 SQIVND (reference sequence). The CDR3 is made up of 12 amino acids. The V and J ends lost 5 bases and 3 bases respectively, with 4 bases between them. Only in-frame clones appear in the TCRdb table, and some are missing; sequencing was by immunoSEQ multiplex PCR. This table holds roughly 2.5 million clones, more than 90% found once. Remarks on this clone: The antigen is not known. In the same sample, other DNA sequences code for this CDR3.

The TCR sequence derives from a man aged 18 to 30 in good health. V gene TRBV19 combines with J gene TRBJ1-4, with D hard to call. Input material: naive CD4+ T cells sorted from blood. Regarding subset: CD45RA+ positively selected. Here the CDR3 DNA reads TGTGCCAGTAGTCGTCCTAATGAAAAACTGTTTTTT. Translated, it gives CASSRPNEKLFF. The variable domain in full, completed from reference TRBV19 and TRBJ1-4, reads DGGITQSPKYLFRKEGQNVTLSCEQNLNHDAMYWYRQDPGQGLRLIYYSQIVNDFQKGDIAEGYSVSREKKESFPLTVTSAQKNPTAFYLCASSRPNEKLFFGSGTQLSVL.